This T cell receptor (beta chain) stems from a study of post-analysis software for immune sequencing data. Included in the TCR beta cDNA libraries were unique molecular identifiers. TCRdb passed the PCR reads through MiXCR, listing each CDR3 protein once. The data show about 820,000 distinct CDR3 sequences, about 53% seen once. A word on this clonotype: The antigen is not known.

Overall study findings and caveats: Strong co-clustering by F measure linked samples that shared a preparation batch. Roughly 5 TRBV segments, including TRBV5-6, TRBV5-1 and TRBV20-1, were more frequent in patients than controls.

This CDR3 is 18 amino acids long. V is TRBV21-1 and J is TRBJ1-4. TRBV21-1 is marked as a pseudogene. The clonotype was recovered from a girl between 5 and 17 years old with multiple sclerosis. The sequenced material came from blood. The CDR3 bases are TGTGCCAGCAGCAACGGTGGACATCCCGCTGCGGGGGATGAAAAACTGTTTTTT. Protein: CASSNGGHPAAGDEKLFF.